This T cell receptor (beta chain) was captured in a study of cytomegalovirus exposure and HLA in healthy donors. General study findings and limits: Several of the most significant clusters were apparently associated with common viral pathogens in a later analysis.

Vbeta (60) and Jbeta (13) primers were used in the PCR. The table came from immunoSEQ multiplex PCR; TCRdb's copy has only in-frame clones and leaves some out. Of about 130,000 clones listed, around 77% are singletons. This clone has only a few counts. Its target is not known. After removal of 6 bases from V and 4 bases from J, the junction contained 7 bases not matched to a gene. The germline V gene encodes CDR1 SNHLY and CDR2 FYNNEI. This CDR3 comprises 16 residues. The clonotype originates from a man aged 45-60 years in good health and CMV-seronegative. Sequenced sample: PBMCs. The J gene is TRBJ2-7, the V gene TRBV2, with TRBD2 identical over 15 bases. The CDR3 sequence is CASSPGLAGGEYEQYF. The CDR3 coding sequence is TGTGCCAGCAGCCCCGGACTAGCGGGAGGGGAGTACGAGCAGTACTTC.